The clone carrying this TCR beta chain came up a few times. Its antigen remains unknown. The listed genes are named as in mouse. The read gets to within 4 residues of the CDR3 end, and the germline J gene fills in the rest. CDR3 length: 14 amino acids. V was shortened by 5 bases and J by 0 bases, with 11 bases between the two germline ends. Per germline, CDR1 NSQYPW and CDR2 LRSPGD (reference sequence). The sample belongs to a study of CD8+ T cells in alopecia areata. Turning to the study itself: C3H/HeJ donors with spontaneous alopecia, roughly 6-12 months old, supplied skin grafts to 7-10-week-old female C3H/HeJ mice. Study observations and caveats: The study found TCR sharing across patients less clear than in mice, possibly for HLA reasons. Lesional scalp, especially alopecia totalis/universalis, showed higher clonality than normal scalp. Among the cells sequenced in scalp samples are also the resident alphabeta T cells of normal skin.

The authors extracted RNA and reverse transcribed it into cDNA as the sequencing template. Clones were sequenced by immunoSEQ multiplex PCR, and TCRdb holds only the in-frame ones, with some missing. This sample shows roughly 1,400 clones and no singletons; 30% to 45% rests with the ten largest. The TCR comes from a C3H/HeJ mouse with alopecia areata. The MHC haplotype of this mouse line is H2-k. Sequencing used lesional skin. The chain has TRBV1 and TRBJ2-7; D unclear. The part of the CDR3 DNA that was read is TGCACCTGCAGTTCAGCGTACAACTCCTAT. It yields the protein CTCSSAYNSY. The CDR3 in its entirety is CTCSSAYNSYEQYF.